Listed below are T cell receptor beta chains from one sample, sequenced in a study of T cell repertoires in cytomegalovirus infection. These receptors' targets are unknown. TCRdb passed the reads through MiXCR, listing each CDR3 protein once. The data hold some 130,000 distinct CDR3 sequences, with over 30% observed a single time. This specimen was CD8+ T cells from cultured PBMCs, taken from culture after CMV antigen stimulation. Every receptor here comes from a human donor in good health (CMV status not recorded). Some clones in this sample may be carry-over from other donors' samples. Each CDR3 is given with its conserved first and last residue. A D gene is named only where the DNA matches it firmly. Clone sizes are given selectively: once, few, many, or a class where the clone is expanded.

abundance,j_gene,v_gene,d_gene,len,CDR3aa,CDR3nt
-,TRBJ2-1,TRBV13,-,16,CASSLPAGVPYNEQFF,TGTGCCAGCAGCTTACCCGCCGGGGTTCCCTACAATGAGCAGTTCTTC
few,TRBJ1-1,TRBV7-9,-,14,CASSYPGTYTEAFF,TGTGCCAGCAGCTACCCGGGGACCTACACTGAAGCTTTCTTT
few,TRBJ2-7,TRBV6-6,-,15,CASSYSEGIQYEQYF,TGTGCCAGCAGTTACTCGGAGGGAATTCAATACGAGCAGTACTTC
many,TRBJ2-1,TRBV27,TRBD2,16,CASSSIAGVLYNEQFF,TGTGCCAGCAGTTCGATAGCGGGGGTCCTCTACAATGAGCAGTTCTTC
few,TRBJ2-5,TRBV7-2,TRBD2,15,CASSPPGGYQETQYF,TGTGCCAGCAGCCCTCCGGGGGGTTACCAAGAGACCCAGTACTTC
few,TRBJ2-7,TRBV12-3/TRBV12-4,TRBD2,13,CASSPSGGKKQYF,TGTGCCAGCAGCCCTAGCGGGGGTAAGAAGCAGTACTTC
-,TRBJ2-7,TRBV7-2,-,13,CASSDRLTYEQYF,TGTGCCAGCAGCGACCGACTTACCTACGAGCAGTACTTC
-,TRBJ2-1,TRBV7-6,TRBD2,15,CASSPGRGLYNEQFF,TGTGCCAGCAGCCCGGGACGGGGACTATACAATGAGCAGTTCTTC
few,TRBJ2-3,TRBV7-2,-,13,CASSYGPTDTQYF,TGTGCCAGCAGCTACGGACCAACAGATACGCAGTATTTT
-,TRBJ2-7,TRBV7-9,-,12,CASSLWTDEQYF,TGTGCCAGCAGCTTATGGACCGACGAGCAGTACTTC
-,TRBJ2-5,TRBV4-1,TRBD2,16,CASSQLAGDSQETQYF,TGCGCCAGCAGCCAATTAGCGGGGGATTCCCAAGAGACCCAGTACTTC
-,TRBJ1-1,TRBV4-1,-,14,CASSQAFLGGEAFF,TGCGCCAGCAGCCAAGCCTTCCTCGGGGGTGAAGCTTTCTTT
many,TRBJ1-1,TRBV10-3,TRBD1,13,CAIRGQRNTEAFF,TGTGCCATCAGGGGACAGCGGAACACTGAAGCTTTCTTT
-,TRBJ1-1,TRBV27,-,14,CASSRQLVGTEAFF,TGTGCCAGCAGTCGACAACTGGTGGGAACTGAAGCTTTCTTT
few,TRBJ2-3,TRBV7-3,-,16,CASSLYSGTSTDTQYF,TGTGCCAGCAGCTTATATTCAGGGACTAGCACAGATACGCAGTATTTT
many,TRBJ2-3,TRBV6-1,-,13,CASRVVDTDTQYF,TGTGCCAGCAGGGTCGTAGACACAGATACGCAGTATTTT
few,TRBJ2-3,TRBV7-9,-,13,CASRLTNPDTQYF,TGTGCCAGCAGGCTTACCAATCCAGATACGCAGTATTTT
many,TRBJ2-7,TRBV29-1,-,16,CSVESGATGSSYEQYF,TGCAGCGTTGAGTCGGGGGCCACCGGAAGCTCCTACGAGCAGTACTTC
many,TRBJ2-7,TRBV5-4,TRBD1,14,CASSPRTGGYEQYF,TGTGCCAGCAGCCCACGGACAGGGGGCTACGAGCAGTACTTC
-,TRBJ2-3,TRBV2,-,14,CASRTERSTDTQYF,TGTGCCAGCAGGACGGAACGCTCCACAGATACGCAGTATTTT
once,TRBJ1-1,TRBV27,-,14,CASSPGLGVTEAFF,TGTGCCAGCAGTCCCGGCCTAGGGGTCACTGAAGCTTTCTTT
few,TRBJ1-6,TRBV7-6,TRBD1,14,CASSFQGAVSPLHF,TGTGCCAGCAGTTTCCAGGGGGCGGTTTCACCCCTCCACTTT
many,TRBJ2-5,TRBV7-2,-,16,CASSLRAGRLRETQYF,TGTGCCAGCAGCTTACGGGCCGGCCGATTGCGTGAGACCCAGTACTTC
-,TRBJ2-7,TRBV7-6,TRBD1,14,CASSFAQGVDEQYF,TGTGCCAGCAGCTTTGCCCAGGGGGTGGACGAGCAGTACTTC
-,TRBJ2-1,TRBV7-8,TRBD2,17,CASSLGPAGGLDNEQFF,TGTGCCAGCAGCTTAGGCCCAGCGGGGGGGCTAGACAATGAGCAGTTCTTC
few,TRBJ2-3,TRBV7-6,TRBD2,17,CATNSGTSGGAWDTQYF,TGTGCCACCAACTCCGGGACTAGCGGGGGGGCCTGGGATACGCAGTATTTT
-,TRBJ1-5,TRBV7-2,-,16,CASSFTPGVGNQPQHF,TGTGCCAGCAGCTTCACCCCAGGGGTTGGCAATCAGCCCCAGCATTTT
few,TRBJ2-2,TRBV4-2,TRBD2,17,CASRGLAGGSNTGELFF,TGTGCCAGCAGGGGACTAGCGGGGGGTTCGAACACCGGGGAGCTGTTTTTT
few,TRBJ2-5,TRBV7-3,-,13,CASSLNRMETQYF,TGTGCCAGCAGCTTAAACAGGATGGAGACCCAGTACTTC
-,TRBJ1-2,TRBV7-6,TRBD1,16,CASSSPPGQGNYGHTF,TGTGCCAGCAGCTCCCCCCCGGGACAGGGTAATTATGGCCACACCTTC
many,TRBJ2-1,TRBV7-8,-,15,CASSKAGVIYNEQFF,TGTGCCAGCAGCAAAGCCGGGGTCATCTACAATGAGCAGTTCTTC
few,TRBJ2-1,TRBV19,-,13,CASSAGLLNEQFF,TGTGCCAGTAGTGCGGGACTCCTGAATGAGCAGTTCTTC
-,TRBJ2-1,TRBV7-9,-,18,CASSLVGGRPRSYNEQFF,TGTGCCAGCAGCTTAGTAGGAGGGAGACCCCGCTCCTACAATGAGCAGTTCTTC
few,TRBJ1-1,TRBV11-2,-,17,CASSSLSDRALNTEAFF,TGTGCCAGCAGCTCCCTCTCGGACAGAGCCCTGAACACTGAAGCTTTCTTT
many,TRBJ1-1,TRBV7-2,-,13,CASSSLSGWEAFF,TGTGCCAGCAGCTCTCTAAGTGGGTGGGAAGCTTTCTTT
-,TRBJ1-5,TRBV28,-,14,CASSWGGDGQPQHF,TGTGCCAGCAGCTGGGGAGGGGATGGGCAGCCCCAGCATTTT
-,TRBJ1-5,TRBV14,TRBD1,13,CASSPDRNQPQHF,TGTGCCAGCAGCCCGGACAGGAATCAGCCCCAGCATTTT
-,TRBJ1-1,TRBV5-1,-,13,CASPQDLNTEAFF,TGCGCCAGCCCACAGGACCTGAACACTGAAGCTTTCTTT
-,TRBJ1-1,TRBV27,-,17,CASSLGVTGFGNTEAFF,TGTGCCAGCAGTTTAGGAGTCACGGGGTTCGGGAACACTGAAGCTTTCTTT
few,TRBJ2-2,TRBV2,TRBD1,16,CASRAPGQGNTGELFF,TGTGCCAGCAGAGCACCGGGACAGGGGAACACCGGGGAGCTGTTTTTT
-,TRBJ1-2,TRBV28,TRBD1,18,CASSRDRGRKPLSYGYTF,TGTGCCAGCAGTCGAGACAGGGGGCGAAAACCCCTCAGCTATGGCTACACCTTC
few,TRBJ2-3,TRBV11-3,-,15,CASSLAPTGTDTQYF,TGTGCCAGCAGCTTAGCTCCAACAGGCACAGATACGCAGTATTTT
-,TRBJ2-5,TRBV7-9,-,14,CASSLATEVWTQYF,TGTGCCAGCAGCTTAGCAACTGAGGTTTGGACCCAGTACTTC
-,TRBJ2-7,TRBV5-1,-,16,CASSLLSGSYRDEQYF,TGCGCCAGCAGCTTGCTTTCGGGGTCTTATCGGGACGAGCAGTACTTC
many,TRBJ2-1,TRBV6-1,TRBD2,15,CASRARGLASYEQFF,TGTGCCAGCAGGGCGCGAGGACTAGCGTCCTATGAGCAGTTCTTC
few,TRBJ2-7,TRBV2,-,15,CASRENGGATYEQYF,TGTGCCAGCAGGGAGAATGGCGGGGCAACCTACGAGCAGTACTTC
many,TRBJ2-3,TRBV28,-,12,CASSLSPDTQYF,TGTGCCAGCAGTTTAAGCCCAGATACGCAGTATTTT
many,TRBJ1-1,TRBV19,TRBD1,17,CASSIGFWDSEYTEAFF,TGTGCCAGTAGTATAGGTTTCTGGGACAGCGAATACACTGAAGCTTTCTTT
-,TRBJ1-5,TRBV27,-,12,CASGKGNQPQHF,TGTGCCAGCGGGAAGGGCAATCAGCCCCAGCATTTT
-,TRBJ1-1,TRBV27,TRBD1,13,CASRDRKYSEAFF,TGTGCCAGCAGGGACAGGAAATATTCTGAAGCTTTCTTT
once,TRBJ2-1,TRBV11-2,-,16,CASSNAQEKGELEQFF,TGTGCCAGCAGCAACGCACAGGAAAAGGGGGAGCTTGAGCAGTTCTTC